The 9 T cell receptor beta chains below were found in one sample sequenced in a study of CD8 T cells in acute hepatitis C reinfection. The assay was immunoSEQ multiplex PCR, and TCRdb's table has in-frame clones only and misses some. The profile shows fewer than 40,000 clones, around 85% of them singletons. The sample's time point: naive CD8 control sorted from an acute-time-point sample. The sample was naive CD8+ T cells from PBMCs. The receptor set was obtained from a woman aged 18-29 years who spontaneously cleared hepatitis C infection.

For the CDR3, the DNA is TGTGCCAGCAGTCCCCGGGACTTAGCTTATGGCTACACCTTC. It encodes CASSPRDLAYGYTF. This sequence joins TRBV6-5 and TRBJ1-2; tentatively, D is TRBD1 (5 bases). The V gene's germline CDR1 is MNHEY and CDR2 SVGAGI. V lost 5 bases and J lost 5, with 15 bases in between. The CDR3 has 14 amino acids.

V gene TRBV7-8 combines with J gene TRBJ2-2; D is perhaps TRBD1 or TRBD2 (5 bases each). Between the trimmed V and J ends, which lost 4 bases and 4 bases, there was a span of 10 bases. Germline CDR1 SGHVS, CDR2 FQNEAQ. There are 14 residues in the CDR3. CDR3 sequence (DNA): TGTGCCAGCAGCTCCGGGACGACCACCGGGGAGCTGTTTTTT. As protein: CASSSGTTTGELFF.

This clone was counted only a few times. This chain links TRBV2 with TRBJ1-1; maybe TRBD1 (5 bases). The germline V gene encodes CDR1 SNHLY and CDR2 FYNNEI. There are 11 residues in the CDR3. CDR3: CADGQNTEAFF. Written as DNA, the CDR3 is TGTGCTGATGGACAGAACACTGAAGCTTTCTTT. The full variable domain, its missing parts supplied by reference TRBV2 and TRBJ1-1, is EPEVTQTPSHQVTQMGQEVILRCVPISNHLYFYWYRQILGQKVEFLVSFYNNEISEKSEIFDDQFSVERPDGSNFTLKIRSTKLEDSAMYFCADGQNTEAFFGQGTRLTVV.

The chain is built from TRBV6-5 and TRBJ1-5, with 8 bases matching TRBD1. Germline CDR1 and CDR2: MNHEY and SVGAGI. Losses at the gene ends were 6 bases for V and 4 bases for J; bases not matched to a gene: 5. CDR3 length: 14 amino acids. The DNA for the CDR3 is TGTGCCAGCAGCGCAGGGGGCAATAATCAGCCCCAGCATTTT. The encoded protein is CASSAGGNNQPQHF.

J is TRBJ2-1 and V is TRBV19; 13 bases fit TRBD2. With 6 bases clipped from V and 8 bases from J, the junction kept 10 bases outside the gene matches. Germline V CDR1 and CDR2: LNHDA, SQIVND (reference sequence). The CDR3 totals 16 residues. This CDR3 reads CASRELAGGLLDEQFF. The CDR3 DNA reads TGTGCCAGTAGGGAACTAGCGGGAGGGCTTTTGGATGAGCAGTTCTTC.

This clone was found a few times. This rearrangement joins TRBV29-1 to TRBJ1-1, with D maybe TRBD1 (5 bases). The germline CDR1 and CDR2 sequences are SQVTM and ANQGSEA. The CDR3 consists of 10 residues. The V gene lost 5 bases and the J gene lost 6 bases, with 7 bases spanning the gap. The CDR3 spells CSVRDAEAFF. The CDR3 coding sequence is TGCAGCGTTAGGGACGCTGAAGCTTTCTTT.

The chain is built from TRBV25-1 and TRBJ1-4; D is uncertain. There are 18 residues in the CDR3. Deletions cut 0 bases from V and 0 bases from J, with 14 bases between. The V gene's germline CDR1 is MGHDK and CDR2 SYGVNS. CDR3 DNA sequence: TGTGCCAGCAGTGAATATTTCGGCCAAGGGCCAACTAATGAAAAACTGTTTTTT. Encoded protein: CASSEYFGQGPTNEKLFF.

CDR3 sequence: CASSQEQQLGTDTQYF. The CDR3 region has the DNA TGCGCCAGCAGCCAAGAACAACAATTGGGGACAGATACGCAGTATTTT. The rearrangement joins TRBV4-1 to TRBJ2-3; D unclear. Deletions cut 0 bases from V and 3 bases from J, with 13 bases between. Looked up from germline, CDR1 is MGHRA and CDR2 is YSYEKL. The CDR3 has 16 residues.

Written as DNA, the CDR3 is TGTGCCATAACAAGTCCCCGGGACACTTCTTACAATGAGCAGTTCTTC. This sequence encodes CAITSPRDTSYNEQFF. This chain links TRBV2 with TRBJ2-1; possibly TRBD1 for D (6 bases). Germline CDR1 and CDR2: SNHLY and FYNNEI. The CDR3 sequence is 16 residues long. V was cut by 10 bases and J by 4 bases, with 23 bases left in between. The full variable domain, with the rest looked up from reference TRBV2 and TRBJ2-1, is EPEVTQTPSHQVTQMGQEVILRCVPISNHLYFYWYRQILGQKVEFLVSFYNNEISEKSEIFDDQFSVERPDGSNFTLKIRSTKLEDSAMYFCAITSPRDTSYNEQFFGPGTRLTVL.